What follows describes a single T cell receptor beta chain. This entry belongs to a study of blood T cell repertoires in COVID-19. Across the study: The cDNA or gDNA used as material had been derived from T cells, B-cell-depleted T cells, or PBMCs.

Measured with immunoSEQ multiplex PCR; TCRdb has only the in-frame clones, and not every one. The profile covers over 450,000 clones, with nearly 90% appearing a single time and about 1% taken by the ten largest. The V end lost 2 bases, the J end lost 1 base, and 9 bases lay between the germline ends. The CDR3 is 15 amino acids. CDR1 is MNHEY, CDR2 SVGEGT, per germline. Sequencing was done on a sample of peripheral blood. This sequence originates from a man aged 18 to 29 with COVID-19, enrolled during active disease. The rearrangement uses TRBV6-2 or TRBV6-3 and TRBJ1-5, with D possibly TRBD1 on 5 matching bases. The CDR3 DNA reads as TGTGCCAGCAGTTACCAGGGTCACAGCAATCAGCCCCAGCATTTT. Translating it yields CASSYQGHSNQPQHF.